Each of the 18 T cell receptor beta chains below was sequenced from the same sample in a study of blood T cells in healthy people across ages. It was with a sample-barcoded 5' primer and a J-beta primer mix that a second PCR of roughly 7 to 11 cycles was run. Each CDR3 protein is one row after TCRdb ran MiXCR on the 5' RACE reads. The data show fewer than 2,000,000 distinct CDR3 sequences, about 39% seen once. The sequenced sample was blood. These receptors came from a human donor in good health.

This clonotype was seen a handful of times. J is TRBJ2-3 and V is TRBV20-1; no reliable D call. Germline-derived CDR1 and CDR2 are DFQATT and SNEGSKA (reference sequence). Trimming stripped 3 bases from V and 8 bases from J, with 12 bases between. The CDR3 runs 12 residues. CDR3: CSASGPTPTQYF. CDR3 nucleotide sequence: TGCAGTGCTAGTGGACCCACACCTACGCAGTATTTT.

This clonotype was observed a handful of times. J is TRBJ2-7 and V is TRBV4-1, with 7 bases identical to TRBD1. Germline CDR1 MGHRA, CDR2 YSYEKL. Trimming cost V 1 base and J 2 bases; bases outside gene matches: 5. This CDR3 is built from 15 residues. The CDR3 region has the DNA TGCGCCAGCAGCCAAGGGCCCGGACAGGCCTACGAGCAGTACTTC. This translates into CASSQGPGQAYEQYF.

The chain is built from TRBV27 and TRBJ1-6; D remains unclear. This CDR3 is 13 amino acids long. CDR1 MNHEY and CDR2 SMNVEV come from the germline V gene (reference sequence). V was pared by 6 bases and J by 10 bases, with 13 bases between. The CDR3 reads CASSVGSGSPLHF. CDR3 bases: TGTGCCAGCAGCGTAGGAAGCGGCTCACCCCTCCACTTT.

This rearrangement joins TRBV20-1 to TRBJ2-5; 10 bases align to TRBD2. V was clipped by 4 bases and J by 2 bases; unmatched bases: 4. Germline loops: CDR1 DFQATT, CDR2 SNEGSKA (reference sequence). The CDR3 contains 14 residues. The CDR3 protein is CSAKPLAGQETQYF. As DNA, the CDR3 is TGCAGTGCTAAACCACTAGCGGGGCAAGAGACCCAGTACTTC.

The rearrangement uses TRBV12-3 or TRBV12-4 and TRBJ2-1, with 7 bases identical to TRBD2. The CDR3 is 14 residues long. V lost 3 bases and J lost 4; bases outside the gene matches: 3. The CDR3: CASSFEREYNEQFF. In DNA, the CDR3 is TGTGCCAGCAGTTTTGAGCGGGAATACAATGAGCAGTTCTTC.

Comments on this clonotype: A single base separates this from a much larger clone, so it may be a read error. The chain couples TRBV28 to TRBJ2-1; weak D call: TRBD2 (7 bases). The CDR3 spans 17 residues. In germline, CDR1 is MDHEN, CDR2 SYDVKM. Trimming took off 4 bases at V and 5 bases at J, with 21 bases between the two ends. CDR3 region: CASSSGGAGVIDNEQFF. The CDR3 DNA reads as TGTGCCAGCAGTTCTGGGGGGGCAGGGGTTATCGACAATGAGCAGTTCTTC.

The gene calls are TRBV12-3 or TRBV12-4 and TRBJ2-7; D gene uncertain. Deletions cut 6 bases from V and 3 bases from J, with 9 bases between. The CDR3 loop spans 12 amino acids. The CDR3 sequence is CASRRRGYEQYF. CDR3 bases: TGTGCCAGCAGGCGGCGAGGCTACGAGCAGTACTTC.

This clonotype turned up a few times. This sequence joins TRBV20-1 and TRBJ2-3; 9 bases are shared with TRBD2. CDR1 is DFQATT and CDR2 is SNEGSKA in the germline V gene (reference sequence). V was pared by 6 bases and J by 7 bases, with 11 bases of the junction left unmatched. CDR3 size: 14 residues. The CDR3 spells CSAPPGGGDYTQYF. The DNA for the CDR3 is TGCAGTGCCCCCCCCGGCGGGGGGGATTATACGCAGTATTTT.

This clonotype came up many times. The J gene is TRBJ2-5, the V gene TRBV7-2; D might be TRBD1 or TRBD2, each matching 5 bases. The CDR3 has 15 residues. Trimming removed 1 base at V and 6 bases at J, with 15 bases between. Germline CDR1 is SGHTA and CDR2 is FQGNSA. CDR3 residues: CASSLGVRGSQTQYF. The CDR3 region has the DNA TGTGCCAGCAGCTTAGGGGTTCGGGGCAGTCAGACCCAGTACTTC.

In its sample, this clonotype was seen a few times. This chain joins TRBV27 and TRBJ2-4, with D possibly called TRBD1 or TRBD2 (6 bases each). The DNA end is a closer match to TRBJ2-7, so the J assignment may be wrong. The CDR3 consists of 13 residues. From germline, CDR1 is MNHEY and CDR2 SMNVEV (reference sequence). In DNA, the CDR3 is TGTGCCAGCAGAGGGGGACTGGGCGACGAGCAGTACTTC. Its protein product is CASRGGLGDEQYF.

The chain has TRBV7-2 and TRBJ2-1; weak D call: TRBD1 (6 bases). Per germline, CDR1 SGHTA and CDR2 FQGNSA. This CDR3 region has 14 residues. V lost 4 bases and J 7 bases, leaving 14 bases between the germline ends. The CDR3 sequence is CASSSPRTENEQFF. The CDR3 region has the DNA TGTGCCAGCAGCTCGCCCCGGACAGAAAATGAGCAGTTCTTC.

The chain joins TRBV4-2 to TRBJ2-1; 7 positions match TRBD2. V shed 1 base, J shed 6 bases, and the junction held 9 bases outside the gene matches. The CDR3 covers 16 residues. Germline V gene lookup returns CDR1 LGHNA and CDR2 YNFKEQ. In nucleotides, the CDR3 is TGTGCCAGCAGCCAAGTATCACCAGCGGGGACCAATGAGCAGTTCTTC. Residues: CASSQVSPAGTNEQFF.

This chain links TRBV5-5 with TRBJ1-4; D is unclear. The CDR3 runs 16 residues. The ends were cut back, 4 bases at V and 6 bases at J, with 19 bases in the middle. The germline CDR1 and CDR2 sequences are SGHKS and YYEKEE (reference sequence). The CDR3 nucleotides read TGTGCCAGCAGCCCCTCGTCTTCTCTACGGGATGAAAAACTGTTTTTT. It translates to CASSPSSSLRDEKLFF.

CDR3 in amino acids: CASSRRGAGGLGEQFF. For the CDR3, the DNA is TGTGCCAGCAGTCGCCGCGGGGCGGGGGGGCTGGGTGAGCAGTTCTTC. V gene TRBV12-3 or TRBV12-4 combines with J gene TRBJ2-1; 9 nucleotides match TRBD2. This CDR3 contains 16 residues. V lost 5 bases to trimming and J lost 9 bases; unmatched junction nucleotides: 14.

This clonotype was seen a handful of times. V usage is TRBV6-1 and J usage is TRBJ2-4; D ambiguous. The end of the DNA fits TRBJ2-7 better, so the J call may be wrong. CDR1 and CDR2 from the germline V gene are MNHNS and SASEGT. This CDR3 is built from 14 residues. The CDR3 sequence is CASSEAGDSYEQYF. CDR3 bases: TGTGCCAGCAGTGAAGCTGGTGACTCCTACGAGCAGTACTTC.

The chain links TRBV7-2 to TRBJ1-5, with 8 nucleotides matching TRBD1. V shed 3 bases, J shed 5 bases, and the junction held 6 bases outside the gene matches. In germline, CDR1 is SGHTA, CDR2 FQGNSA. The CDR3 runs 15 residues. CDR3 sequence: CASSFRQGRDQPQHF. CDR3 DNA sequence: TGTGCCAGCAGCTTCCGACAGGGGAGGGATCAGCCCCAGCATTTT.

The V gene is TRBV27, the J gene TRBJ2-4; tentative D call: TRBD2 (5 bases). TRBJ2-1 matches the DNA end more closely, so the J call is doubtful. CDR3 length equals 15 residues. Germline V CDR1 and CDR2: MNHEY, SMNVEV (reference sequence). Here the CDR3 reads CASSLEGPSWNEQFF. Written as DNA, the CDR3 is TGTGCCAGCAGTTTAGAGGGCCCGTCTTGGAATGAGCAGTTCTTC.

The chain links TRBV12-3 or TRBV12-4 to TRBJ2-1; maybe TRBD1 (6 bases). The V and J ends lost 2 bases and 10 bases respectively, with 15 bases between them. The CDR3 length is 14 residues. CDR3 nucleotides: TGTGCCAGCAGTTTAAATACAGGGTTAGGGGAGCAGTTCTTC. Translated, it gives CASSLNTGLGEQFF.